This T cell receptor (beta chain) came from a study of Graves' ophthalmopathy and Graves' hyperthyroidism. With regard to this clonotype: Its antigen remains unknown. A read error may produce the germline difference seen at one junction end.

Investigators amplified TCR beta CDR3 regions from RNA transcripts. RT-PCR in the first round used HTBI primers; a second-round multiplex PCR followed. TCRdb itself ran the multiplex PCR reads through MiXCR, one entry per CDR3 protein. There are 35,000 to 45,000 distinct CDR3 sequences in the sample; roughly 49% occur only once, and about 28% lies in the top ten. Findings and caveats of the study: Blood also contained most of the expanded thyroid clonotypes above 0.001 frequency.

Germline loops: CDR1 SGHRS, CDR2 YFSETQ. CDR3 length equals 17 residues. This chain links TRBV5-1 with TRBJ2-7; 9 bases match TRBD1. The sequence derives from an adult woman with stable Graves' hyperthyroidism. Sequencing was done on a sample of peripheral blood. DNA for the CDR3: TGCGCCAGCAGCTTGGACGGGACAGGGACCAGCAGGTACGGGCAGTACTTC. This sequence encodes CASSLDGTGTSRYGQYF.